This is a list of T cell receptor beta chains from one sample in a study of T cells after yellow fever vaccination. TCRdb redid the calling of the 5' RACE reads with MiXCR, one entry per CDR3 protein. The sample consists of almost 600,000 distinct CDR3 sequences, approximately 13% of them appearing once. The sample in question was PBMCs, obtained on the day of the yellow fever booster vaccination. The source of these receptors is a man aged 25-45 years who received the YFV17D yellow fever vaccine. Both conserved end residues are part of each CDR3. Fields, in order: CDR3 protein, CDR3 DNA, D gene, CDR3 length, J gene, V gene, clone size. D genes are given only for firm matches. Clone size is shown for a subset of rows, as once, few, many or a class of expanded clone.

cdr3_aa: CASSLTGASSGANVLTF; cdr3_nt: TGCGCCAGCAGCTTGACAGGGGCTAGCTCTGGGGCCAACGTCCTGACTTTC; d_call: TRBD1; cdr3_length: 17; j_call: TRBJ2-6; v_call: TRBV5-1; clone_size: few
cdr3_aa: CASSAGQPNQPQHF; cdr3_nt: TGTGCCAGCAGCGCAGGACAGCCTAATCAGCCCCAGCATTTT; d_call: NA; cdr3_length: 14; j_call: TRBJ1-5; v_call: TRBV9; clone_size: NA
cdr3_aa: CASRRIGGATKETQYF; cdr3_nt: TGTGCCAGCAGACGGATCGGGGGAGCCACTAAAGAGACCCAGTACTTC; d_call: NA; cdr3_length: 16; j_call: TRBJ2-5; v_call: TRBV5-4; clone_size: NA
cdr3_aa: CASSPEQGSNQPQHF; cdr3_nt: TGTGCCAGCTCACCAGAGCAGGGTAGCAATCAGCCCCAGCATTTT; d_call: NA; cdr3_length: 15; j_call: TRBJ1-5; v_call: TRBV18; clone_size: NA
cdr3_aa: CASSFISMTSVNTGELFF; cdr3_nt: TGTGCCAGCAGCTTTATATCTATGACTAGCGTGAACACCGGGGAGCTGTTTTTT; d_call: TRBD2; cdr3_length: 18; j_call: TRBJ2-2; v_call: TRBV6-1; clone_size: NA
cdr3_aa: CASSLGVGSPLHF; cdr3_nt: TGTGCCAGCAGCTTGGGGGTGGGCTCACCCCTCCACTTT; d_call: NA; cdr3_length: 13; j_call: TRBJ1-6; v_call: TRBV7-2; clone_size: NA
cdr3_aa: CASSLAWNTGELFF; cdr3_nt: TGTGCCAGCAGCTTAGCCTGGAACACCGGGGAGCTGTTTTTT; d_call: NA; cdr3_length: 14; j_call: TRBJ2-2; v_call: TRBV7-9; clone_size: NA
cdr3_aa: CASSPSRTGNTEAFF; cdr3_nt: TGTGCCAGCAGCCCCTCCAGGACAGGGAACACTGAAGCTTTCTTT; d_call: TRBD1; cdr3_length: 15; j_call: TRBJ1-1; v_call: TRBV7-2; clone_size: few
cdr3_aa: CASGGGSTYNEQFF; cdr3_nt: TGTGCCAGCGGGGGAGGGAGCACCTACAATGAGCAGTTCTTC; d_call: TRBD2; cdr3_length: 14; j_call: TRBJ2-1; v_call: TRBV5-6; clone_size: few
cdr3_aa: CASSVVGGIKDTQYF; cdr3_nt: TGTGCCAGCAGCGTAGTTGGCGGGATCAAAGATACGCAGTATTTT; d_call: NA; cdr3_length: 15; j_call: TRBJ2-3; v_call: TRBV9; clone_size: NA
cdr3_aa: CASSFGETKNIQYF; cdr3_nt: TGCGCCAGCAGCTTCGGAGAAACCAAAAACATTCAGTACTTC; d_call: NA; cdr3_length: 14; j_call: TRBJ2-4; v_call: TRBV5-1; clone_size: NA
cdr3_aa: CASSLAIQDTDTQYF; cdr3_nt: TGCGCCAGCAGCTTGGCCATACAGGACACAGATACGCAGTATTTT; d_call: NA; cdr3_length: 15; j_call: TRBJ2-3; v_call: TRBV5-1; clone_size: NA
cdr3_aa: CASSFLQGGETQYF; cdr3_nt: TGTGCCAGCAGCTTTCTACAGGGTGGAGAGACCCAGTACTTC; d_call: NA; cdr3_length: 14; j_call: TRBJ2-5; v_call: TRBV7-2; clone_size: few
cdr3_aa: CASSFESGRNYEQYF; cdr3_nt: TGCGCCAGCAGCTTCGAATCCGGGAGGAACTACGAGCAGTACTTC; d_call: TRBD2; cdr3_length: 15; j_call: TRBJ2-7; v_call: TRBV5-1; clone_size: many
cdr3_aa: CASSPDSIGGYTF; cdr3_nt: TGTGCCAGCAGCCCCGACAGTATAGGAGGCTACACCTTC; d_call: NA; cdr3_length: 13; j_call: TRBJ1-2; v_call: TRBV7-2; clone_size: once
cdr3_aa: CASSPKTGGYTDTQYF; cdr3_nt: TGCGCCAGCAGCCCGAAGACAGGGGGTTACACAGATACGCAGTATTTT; d_call: TRBD1; cdr3_length: 16; j_call: TRBJ2-3; v_call: TRBV5-1; clone_size: few
cdr3_aa: CASSPKQGSEGDYGYTF; cdr3_nt: TGTGCCAGCAGCCCGAAACAGGGCTCCGAGGGAGACTATGGCTACACCTTC; d_call: NA; cdr3_length: 17; j_call: TRBJ1-2; v_call: TRBV3-1; clone_size: NA
cdr3_aa: CASTGGSSDTQYF; cdr3_nt: TGTGCCAGCACGGGCGGGAGCTCAGATACGCAGTATTTT; d_call: TRBD2; cdr3_length: 13; j_call: TRBJ2-3; v_call: TRBV2; clone_size: NA
cdr3_aa: CASSARGGNQPQHF; cdr3_nt: TGTGCCAGCAGCGCTCGAGGTGGCAATCAGCCCCAGCATTTT; d_call: NA; cdr3_length: 14; j_call: TRBJ1-5; v_call: TRBV7-2; clone_size: NA
cdr3_aa: CASSYSVSSYEQYF; cdr3_nt: TGTGCCAGCAGTTACTCGGTTAGCTCCTACGAGCAGTACTTC; d_call: NA; cdr3_length: 14; j_call: TRBJ2-7; v_call: TRBV6-2/TRBV6-3; clone_size: NA
cdr3_aa: CASSWGRAEQFF; cdr3_nt: TGTGCCAGCAGCTGGGGAAGGGCCGAGCAGTTCTTC; d_call: NA; cdr3_length: 12; j_call: TRBJ2-1; v_call: TRBV25-1; clone_size: few
cdr3_aa: CASSLDREIDEQFF; cdr3_nt: TGTGCCAGCAGCTTGGACAGGGAAATAGATGAGCAGTTCTTC; d_call: TRBD1; cdr3_length: 14; j_call: TRBJ2-1; v_call: TRBV11-1; clone_size: NA
cdr3_aa: CASRQDGKSNNEQFF; cdr3_nt: TGTGCCAGTAGACAAGACGGGAAGTCGAACAATGAGCAGTTCTTC; d_call: NA; cdr3_length: 15; j_call: TRBJ2-1; v_call: TRBV19; clone_size: few
cdr3_aa: CAWSPDRGQETQYF; cdr3_nt: TGTGCCTGGAGTCCGGACAGGGGGCAAGAGACCCAGTACTTC; d_call: TRBD1; cdr3_length: 14; j_call: TRBJ2-5; v_call: TRBV30; clone_size: few
cdr3_aa: CASSRDQEGPQHF; cdr3_nt: TGTGCCAGCAGCCGGGATCAGGAGGGGCCCCAGCATTTT; d_call: NA; cdr3_length: 13; j_call: TRBJ1-5; v_call: TRBV7-9; clone_size: NA
cdr3_aa: CSVRRSHYEQYF; cdr3_nt: TGCAGTGTTCGGCGGAGCCACTACGAGCAGTACTTC; d_call: NA; cdr3_length: 12; j_call: TRBJ2-7; v_call: TRBV20-1; clone_size: few
cdr3_aa: CASSTTSGPYNEQFF; cdr3_nt: TGTGCCAGCTCGACGACCAGCGGGCCTTACAATGAGCAGTTCTTC; d_call: NA; cdr3_length: 15; j_call: TRBJ2-1; v_call: TRBV18; clone_size: many
cdr3_aa: CASSLVGAGTNTEAFF; cdr3_nt: TGTGCCAGCAGCTTAGTAGGGGCGGGGACGAACACTGAAGCTTTCTTT; d_call: NA; cdr3_length: 16; j_call: TRBJ1-1; v_call: TRBV7-2; clone_size: NA
cdr3_aa: CASSFGDETDTQYF; cdr3_nt: TGCGCCAGCAGCTTTGGTGACGAGACAGATACGCAGTATTTT; d_call: NA; cdr3_length: 14; j_call: TRBJ2-3; v_call: TRBV5-1; clone_size: many
cdr3_aa: CSVEVGMNTEAFF; cdr3_nt: TGCAGCGTTGAAGTGGGGATGAACACTGAAGCTTTCTTT; d_call: NA; cdr3_length: 13; j_call: TRBJ1-1; v_call: TRBV29-1; clone_size: few
cdr3_aa: CSAREMGRGASDTQYF; cdr3_nt: TGCAGTGCTAGAGAGATGGGCAGGGGGGCATCGGATACGCAGTATTTT; d_call: NA; cdr3_length: 16; j_call: TRBJ2-3; v_call: TRBV20-1; clone_size: many
cdr3_aa: CASSFVGAAETQYF; cdr3_nt: TGTGCCAGCAGTTTCGTAGGGGCCGCGGAGACCCAGTACTTC; d_call: NA; cdr3_length: 14; j_call: TRBJ2-5; v_call: TRBV27; clone_size: NA
cdr3_aa: CATSDLRDTGDTQYF; cdr3_nt: TGTGCCACCAGTGATTTGCGGGACACAGGGGATACGCAGTATTTT; d_call: NA; cdr3_length: 15; j_call: TRBJ2-3; v_call: TRBV24-1; clone_size: few
cdr3_aa: CASSLLSAGGPGNEQFF; cdr3_nt: TGTGCCAGCAGCTTACTCTCCGCGGGAGGGCCCGGCAATGAGCAGTTCTTC; d_call: TRBD2; cdr3_length: 17; j_call: TRBJ2-1; v_call: TRBV7-2; clone_size: many
cdr3_aa: CASSLETSGRAKNIQYF; cdr3_nt: TGCGCCAGCAGCTTGGAAACTAGCGGACGAGCCAAAAACATTCAGTACTTC; d_call: TRBD2; cdr3_length: 17; j_call: TRBJ2-4; v_call: TRBV5-1; clone_size: NA
cdr3_aa: CASSFGGGADYEQYF; cdr3_nt: TGTGCCAGCAGCTTCGGTGGAGGGGCGGACTACGAGCAGTACTTC; d_call: NA; cdr3_length: 15; j_call: TRBJ2-7; v_call: TRBV11-2; clone_size: NA
cdr3_aa: CASSLKLAGINEQFF; cdr3_nt: TGTGCCAGCAGCTTGAAGCTAGCGGGTATCAATGAGCAGTTCTTC; d_call: TRBD2; cdr3_length: 15; j_call: TRBJ2-1; v_call: TRBV5-4; clone_size: NA
cdr3_aa: CASSKLLNTEAFF; cdr3_nt: TGTGCCAGTAGTAAGCTGCTGAACACTGAAGCTTTCTTT; d_call: NA; cdr3_length: 13; j_call: TRBJ1-1; v_call: TRBV19; clone_size: few
cdr3_aa: CASSQETSRDEQYF; cdr3_nt: TGTGCCAGCAGCCAAGAAACTAGCAGGGACGAGCAGTACTTC; d_call: NA; cdr3_length: 14; j_call: TRBJ2-7; v_call: TRBV3-1; clone_size: NA
cdr3_aa: CASSRTVGETQYF; cdr3_nt: TGCGCCAGCAGCCGTACTGTAGGGGAGACCCAGTACTTC; d_call: NA; cdr3_length: 13; j_call: TRBJ2-5; v_call: TRBV4-3; clone_size: few
cdr3_aa: CASSLAQSGGTDTQYF; cdr3_nt: TGTGCCAGCAGCTTAGCGCAAAGCGGAGGCACAGATACGCAGTATTTT; d_call: NA; cdr3_length: 16; j_call: TRBJ2-3; v_call: TRBV7-6; clone_size: NA
cdr3_aa: CASSFVSVASTDTQYF; cdr3_nt: TGTGCCAGCAGTTTTGTGAGCGTAGCTAGCACAGATACGCAGTATTTT; d_call: NA; cdr3_length: 16; j_call: TRBJ2-3; v_call: TRBV28; clone_size: NA
cdr3_aa: CASSQVHLGVRAEQYF; cdr3_nt: TGCGCCAGCAGCCAAGTCCATCTCGGCGTACGGGCCGAGCAGTACTTC; d_call: NA; cdr3_length: 16; j_call: TRBJ2-7; v_call: TRBV4-3; clone_size: NA
cdr3_aa: CSAPSFLSEQFF; cdr3_nt: TGCAGTGCACCTAGCTTCCTCAGTGAGCAGTTCTTC; d_call: NA; cdr3_length: 12; j_call: TRBJ2-1; v_call: TRBV20-1; clone_size: NA
cdr3_aa: CASRATGAEQYF; cdr3_nt: TGTGCCAGCAGGGCGACAGGCGCCGAGCAGTACTTC; d_call: NA; cdr3_length: 12; j_call: TRBJ2-7; v_call: TRBV12-3/TRBV12-4; clone_size: NA
cdr3_aa: CASTEIPGSYTAFF; cdr3_nt: TGTGCCAGCACCGAAATACCAGGGAGCTATACAGCTTTCTTT; d_call: NA; cdr3_length: 14; j_call: TRBJ1-1; v_call: TRBV6-1; clone_size: NA
cdr3_aa: CSASRTGMNSYEQYF; cdr3_nt: TGCAGTGCTAGCAGGACAGGCATGAACTCCTACGAGCAGTACTTC; d_call: TRBD1; cdr3_length: 15; j_call: TRBJ2-7; v_call: TRBV20-1; clone_size: many
cdr3_aa: CASSLVDSVDEQYF; cdr3_nt: TGTGCCAGCAGCTTAGTCGACTCGGTAGACGAGCAGTACTTC; d_call: NA; cdr3_length: 14; j_call: TRBJ2-7; v_call: TRBV7-2; clone_size: NA
cdr3_aa: CASSLGDSQFF; cdr3_nt: TGTGCCAGCAGCTTAGGGGACTCACAATTCTTT; d_call: NA; cdr3_length: 11; j_call: TRBJ1-1; v_call: TRBV7-2; clone_size: NA
cdr3_aa: CASMVAGGGYTF; cdr3_nt: TGTGCCAGCATGGTGGCAGGGGGTGGCTACACCTTC; d_call: TRBD1; cdr3_length: 12; j_call: TRBJ1-2; v_call: TRBV6-5; clone_size: NA
cdr3_aa: CSVGGVSGDEQFF; cdr3_nt: TGCAGCGTTGGAGGAGTGTCCGGGGATGAGCAGTTCTTC; d_call: NA; cdr3_length: 13; j_call: TRBJ2-1; v_call: TRBV29-1; clone_size: many
cdr3_aa: CSANSGVYNEQFF; cdr3_nt: TGCAGTGCCAATTCCGGGGTCTACAATGAGCAGTTCTTC; d_call: NA; cdr3_length: 13; j_call: TRBJ2-1; v_call: TRBV20-1; clone_size: NA
cdr3_aa: CASSTARIQETQYF; cdr3_nt: TGTGCCAGCTCGACCGCGAGAATCCAGGAGACCCAGTACTTC; d_call: NA; cdr3_length: 14; j_call: TRBJ2-5; v_call: TRBV18; clone_size: few